The next 22 T cell receptor beta chains were all read from a single sample in a study of T-cell memory formation after mild COVID-19. TCRdb analysed the 5' RACE reads with MiXCR anew, one entry per CDR3 protein. The sample lists roughly 560,000 distinct CDR3 sequences; around 20% were seen once. The sample was PBMCs or a T cell subset sorted from them (not recorded which). These receptors came from an adult woman who had mild COVID-19 (a few samples of this study predate the infection). Cell type and time point are not known.

This clonotype showed up just a few times. The rearrangement joins TRBV9 to TRBJ2-3; unclear D gene. The ends were cut back, 3 bases at V and 3 bases at J, with 8 bases in the middle. The CDR3 spans 13 residues. Germline V CDR1 and CDR2: SGDLS, YYNGEE. The chain's CDR3 is CASSDFRTDTQYF. CDR3 in DNA: TGTGCCAGCAGCGACTTTAGGACAGATACGCAGTATTTT. Drawing the rest from reference TRBV9 and TRBJ2-3, the complete variable domain is DSGVTQTPKHLITATGQRVTLRCSPRSGDLSVYWYQQSLDQGLQFLIQYYNGEERAKGNILERFSAQQFPDLHSELNLSSLELGDSALYFCASSDFRTDTQYFGPGTRLTVL.

This clonotype has only a few counts. This chain uses TRBV15 with TRBJ2-5; no reliable D call. Germline V lookup: CDR1 LNHNV, CDR2 YYDKDF (reference sequence). The length of the CDR3 is 13 residues. Between the trimmed V and J ends, which lost 1 base and 4 bases, there was a span of 7 bases. The chain's CDR3 is CATSRGVGETQYF. The CDR3 coding sequence is TGTGCCACCAGCAGAGGGGTTGGAGAGACCCAGTACTTC.

This clonotype turned up a few times. The chain carries TRBV12-3 or TRBV12-4 and TRBJ1-1, with no clear D. Trimming pared 3 bases from V and 10 bases from J, leaving 15 bases between. The CDR3 sequence is 13 residues long. CDR3 sequence (DNA): TGTGCCAGCAGTTTTGTACTTGGAGATGGAGCTTTCTTT. Amino acids: CASSFVLGDGAFF.

The V and J genes are TRBV6-1 and TRBJ2-1, with D uncertain. V was clipped by 3 bases and J by 2 bases, with 14 bases between them. The CDR3 consists of 16 residues. CDR1 MNHNS and CDR2 SASEGT come from the germline V gene. CDR3 bases: TGTGCCAGCAGTGATGGGGTCAGATCCCCCTACAATGAGCAGTTCTTC. Translated, it gives CASSDGVRSPYNEQFF.

This clonotype has more than one count but fewer than ten. The rearrangement joins TRBV9 to TRBJ2-7; possible D gene TRBD1, 6 bases. This CDR3 region has 15 residues. Germline V gives CDR1 SGDLS, CDR2 YYNGEE. Trimming shortened V by 3 bases and J by 6 bases, and 19 bases separated the two germline ends. As DNA, the CDR3 is TGTGCCAGCAGCGACCACCCGGGCAGGGGTAGCGAGCAGTACTTC. Amino acid sequence: CASSDHPGRGSEQYF.

This clonotype has just a few counts. The chain employs TRBV7-9 and TRBJ2-7; TRBD2 aligns across 13 bases. The CDR3 runs 15 residues. The V and J ends lost 3 bases and 3 bases, in that order; junction bases with no gene match: 2. Germline lookup yields CDR1 SEHNR and CDR2 FQNEAQ (reference sequence). DNA for the CDR3: TGTGCCAGCAGCTTGGGACTAGCGGGGAACTACGAGCAGTACTTC. Encoded protein: CASSLGLAGNYEQYF.

This clonotype appeared a few times. The rearrangement joins TRBV5-5 to TRBJ2-2; D is unclear. Between the trimmed V and J ends, which lost 2 bases and 4 bases, there was a span of 6 bases. This CDR3 has 13 residues. The germline V gene encodes CDR1 SGHKS and CDR2 YYEKEE (reference sequence). The CDR3 spells CASSLWFTGELFF. CDR3 in DNA: TGTGCCAGCAGCTTATGGTTCACCGGGGAGCTGTTTTTT.

This clonotype has only a few counts. V gene TRBV20-1 combines with J gene TRBJ2-3, with 10 bases matching TRBD2. The J segment lost 0 bases and the V segment lost 1 base, leaving 7 bases of the junction unmatched. The CDR3 contains 17 residues. The germline gives CDR1 DFQATT, CDR2 SNEGSKA (reference sequence). The CDR3 reads CSARGSGGPTSTDTQYF. The CDR3 nucleotides read TGCAGTGCTAGAGGTAGCGGGGGGCCGACTAGCACAGATACGCAGTATTTT.

In its sample, this clonotype was seen many times. The genes are TRBV12-3 or TRBV12-4 and TRBJ2-2; D possibly uses TRBD1 or TRBD2 (5 bases each). CDR3 size: 14 residues. V dropped 8 bases and J dropped 1 base, with 11 bases sitting between them. This CDR3 reads CASLRGQNTGELFF. The CDR3 nucleotides read TGTGCCAGCCTCCGGGGCCAGAACACCGGGGAGCTGTTTTTT.

This clonotype was seen a few times. The V and J genes are TRBV3-1 and TRBJ1-1, with 7 bases lining up with TRBD1. The V and J ends lost 4 bases and 3 bases, in that order; junction bases with no gene match: 5. This CDR3 has 14 amino acids. CDR1 and CDR2 (germline): LGHDT, YNNKEL (reference sequence). CDR3 sequence: CASSLGQSYTEAFF. The DNA for the CDR3 is TGTGCCAGCAGCCTGGGACAGAGCTACACTGAAGCTTTCTTT.

This clonotype was counted a few times. The CDR3 sequence is CSASDGQGRQETQYF. The CDR3 bases are TGCAGTGCTAGCGATGGACAGGGGCGGCAAGAGACCCAGTACTTC. This chain uses TRBV20-1 with TRBJ2-5; TRBD1 agrees at 9 bases. The germline V gene has CDR1 DFQATT and CDR2 SNEGSKA (reference sequence). This CDR3 is built from 15 residues. V shed 3 bases and J 2 bases; nucleotides not matched to a gene: 7.

This chain connects TRBV7-6 to TRBJ2-2, with 7 bases fitting TRBD2. CDR3 length: 16 residues. V lost 2 bases, J lost 4 bases, and 7 bases stayed unmatched. Germline-derived CDR1 and CDR2 are SGHVS and FNYEAQ. CDR3 loop: CASSLWPSGTTGELFF. The DNA of the CDR3 is TGTGCCAGCAGCTTATGGCCGAGCGGGACCACCGGGGAGCTGTTTTTT.

This clonotype has more than one count but fewer than ten. The chain combines TRBV20-1 with TRBJ2-3, with 12 bases aligning to TRBD2. Germline V gene data show CDR1 as DFQATT and CDR2 as SNEGSKA (reference sequence). There are 15 residues in the CDR3. Trimming took 5 bases from V and 3 from J; bases not matched to a gene: 6. The CDR3 coding sequence is TGCAGTGCTGCTCCTAGCGGGGGGGCGACAGATACGCAGTATTTT. Protein: CSAAPSGGATDTQYF.

This clonotype was counted between two and nine times. This chain connects TRBV15 to TRBJ2-3, with 7 bases identical to TRBD2. Trimming took 5 bases from V and 2 from J; bases not matched to a gene: 7. The germline CDR1 and CDR2 sequences are LNHNV and YYDKDF (reference sequence). This CDR3 spans 15 amino acids. CDR3: CATSGSGAATDTQYF. In DNA, the CDR3 is TGTGCCACCAGCGGCAGCGGGGCGGCCACAGATACGCAGTATTTT.

The sample holds a few counts of this clonotype. The chain is built from TRBV5-1 and TRBJ2-2, with unresolved D. V lost 0 bases and J 15 bases, leaving 18 bases between the germline ends. The germline V gene encodes CDR1 SGHRS and CDR2 YFSETQ. The CDR3 length is 14 residues. The CDR3 sequence is CASSLAVSEPGVFF. CDR3 nucleotide sequence: TGCGCCAGCAGCTTGGCGGTGTCAGAGCCTGGGGTGTTTTTT.

This rearrangement joins TRBV20-1 to TRBJ1-6, with D possibly matching TRBD1 (5 bases). Per the germline V gene, CDR1 is DFQATT and CDR2 is SNEGSKA (reference sequence). This CDR3 is built from 16 residues. Trimming left V 0 bases short and J 9 bases short, with 18 bases between. The CDR3 here is CSARDRARTWSSPLHF. The DNA of the CDR3 is TGCAGTGCTAGAGATAGGGCCAGGACATGGAGTTCACCCCTCCACTTT.

The rearrangement uses TRBV12-3 or TRBV12-4 and TRBJ1-2; maybe TRBD1 (5 bases). The CDR3 spans 14 residues. Trimming left V 10 bases short and J 8 bases short, with 23 bases between. This CDR3 reads CATTKGRSPFGYTF. CDR3 DNA: TGTGCCACCACTAAGGGACGGAGCCCTTTCGGCTACACCTTC.

The chain carries TRBV4-1 and TRBJ2-3; 12 positions agree with TRBD2. V gave up 1 base and J gave up 0 bases; unmatched junction bases: 8. The CDR3 loop spans 19 amino acids. The germline V gene has CDR1 MGHRA and CDR2 YSYEKL. The DNA of the CDR3 is TGCGCCAGCAGCCAAGCTAGACTAGCGGGAGATACTAGCACAGATACGCAGTATTTT. Its translation: CASSQARLAGDTSTDTQYF.

This chain uses TRBV25-1 with TRBJ1-1; the D gene is possibly TRBD1 (6 bases). Per the germline V gene, CDR1 is MGHDK and CDR2 is SYGVNS. The CDR3 totals 14 residues. The V end was cut by 7 bases, the J end by 4 bases, with 16 bases between. For the CDR3, the DNA is TGTGCCAGCAAAAAACAGGGTTCGAGCACTGAAGCTTTCTTT. Translating gives CASKKQGSSTEAFF.

This clonotype was seen a few times. The rearrangement joins TRBV20-1 to TRBJ2-2; D ambiguous. Germline-derived CDR1 and CDR2 are DFQATT and SNEGSKA (reference sequence). V shed 1 base and J shed 1 base, with 10 bases lying between them. The CDR3 extends over 15 amino acids. The CDR3, as DNA: TGCAGTGCTAGAGTTATACCCGTGAACACCGGGGAGCTGTTTTTT. As protein: CSARVIPVNTGELFF.

The gene calls are TRBV12-3 or TRBV12-4 and TRBJ2-7, with D possibly being TRBD1 (5 bases). The CDR3 sequence is 15 residues long. Trimming cost V 1 base and J 2 bases, with 12 bases left between them. CDR3 protein: CASSLVGQGAYEQYF. As DNA, the CDR3 is TGTGCCAGCAGTTTAGTGGGTCAGGGTGCCTACGAGCAGTACTTC.

The chain is built from TRBV6-5 and TRBJ2-1; D is undetermined. The V end was cut by 4 bases, the J end by 2 bases, with 6 bases between. CDR1 and CDR2 from the germline V gene are MNHEY and SVGAGI. The CDR3 runs 13 residues. CDR3 protein: CASSSVAYNEQFF. The CDR3 DNA reads TGTGCCAGCAGTTCGGTAGCCTACAATGAGCAGTTCTTC.